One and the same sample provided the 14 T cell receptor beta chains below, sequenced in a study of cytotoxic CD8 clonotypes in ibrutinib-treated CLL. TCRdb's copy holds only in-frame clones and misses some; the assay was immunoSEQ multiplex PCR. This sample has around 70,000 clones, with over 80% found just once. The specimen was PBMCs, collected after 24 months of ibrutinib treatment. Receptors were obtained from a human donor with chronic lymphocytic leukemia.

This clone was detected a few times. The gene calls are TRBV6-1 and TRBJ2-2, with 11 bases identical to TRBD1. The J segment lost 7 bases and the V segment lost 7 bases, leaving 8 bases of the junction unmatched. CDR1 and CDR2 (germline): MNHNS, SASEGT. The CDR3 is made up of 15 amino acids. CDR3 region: CASTRDRGMRGELFF. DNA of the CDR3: TGTGCCAGCACCAGGGACAGGGGGATGCGCGGGGAGCTGTTTTTT.

The CDR3 here is CASSVGVAGELFF. The CDR3 coding sequence is TGTGCCAGCAGCGTAGGAGTAGCCGGGGAGCTGTTTTTT. This chain links TRBV9 with TRBJ2-2, with D unresolved. This CDR3 contains 13 residues. Germline CDR1 reads SGDLS; CDR2 reads YYNGEE. Trimming took off 0 bases at V and 6 bases at J, with 6 bases between the two ends.

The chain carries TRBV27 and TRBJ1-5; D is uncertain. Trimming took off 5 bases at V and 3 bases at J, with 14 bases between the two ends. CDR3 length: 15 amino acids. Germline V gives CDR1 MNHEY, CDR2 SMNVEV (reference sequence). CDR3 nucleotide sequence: TGTGCCAGCAGTCCTGGGGTTGGAATCAATCAGCCCCAGCATTTT. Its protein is CASSPGVGINQPQHF.

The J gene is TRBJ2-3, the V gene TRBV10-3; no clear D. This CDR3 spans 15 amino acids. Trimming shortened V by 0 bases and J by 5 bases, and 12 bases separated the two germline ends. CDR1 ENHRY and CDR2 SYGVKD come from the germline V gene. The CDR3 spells CAISESILSEDTQYF. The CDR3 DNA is TGTGCCATCAGTGAGTCGATTCTTTCAGAAGATACGCAGTATTTT.

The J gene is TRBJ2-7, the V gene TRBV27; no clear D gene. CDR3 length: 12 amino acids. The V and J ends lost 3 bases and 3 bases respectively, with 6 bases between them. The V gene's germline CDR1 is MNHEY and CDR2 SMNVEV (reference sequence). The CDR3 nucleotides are TGTGCCAGCAGTTTTGGCGGCTACGAGCAGTACTTC. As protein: CASSFGGYEQYF.

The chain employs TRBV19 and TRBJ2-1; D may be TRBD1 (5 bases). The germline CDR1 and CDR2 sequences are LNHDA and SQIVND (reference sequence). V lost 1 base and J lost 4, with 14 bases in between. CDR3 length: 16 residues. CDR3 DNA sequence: TGTGCCAGTAGTATAGTTCAGGGTGGGGCATACAATGAGCAGTTCTTC. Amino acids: CASSIVQGGAYNEQFF. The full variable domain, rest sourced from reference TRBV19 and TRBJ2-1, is DGGITQSPKYLFRKEGQNVTLSCEQNLNHDAMYWYRQDPGQGLRLIYYSQIVNDFQKGDIAEGYSVSREKKESFPLTVTSAQKNPTAFYLCASSIVQGGAYNEQFFGPGTRLTVL.

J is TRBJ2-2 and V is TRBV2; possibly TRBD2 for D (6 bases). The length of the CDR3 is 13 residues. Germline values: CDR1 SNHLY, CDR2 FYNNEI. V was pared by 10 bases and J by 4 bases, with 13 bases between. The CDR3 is CATGLRSTGELFF. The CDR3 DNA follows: TGTGCCACCGGACTACGAAGCACCGGGGAGCTGTTTTTT.

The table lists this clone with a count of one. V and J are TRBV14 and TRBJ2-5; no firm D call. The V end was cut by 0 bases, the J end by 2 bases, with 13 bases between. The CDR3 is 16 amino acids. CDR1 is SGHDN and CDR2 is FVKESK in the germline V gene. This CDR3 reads CASSQDKRHQQETQYF. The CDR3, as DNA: TGTGCCAGCAGCCAAGATAAAAGGCACCAGCAAGAGACCCAGTACTTC.

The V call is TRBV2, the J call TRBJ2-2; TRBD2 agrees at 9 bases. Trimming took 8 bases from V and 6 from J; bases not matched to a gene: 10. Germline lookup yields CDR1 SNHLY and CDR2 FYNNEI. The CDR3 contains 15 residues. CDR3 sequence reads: CASLALAGVPGELFF. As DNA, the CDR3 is TGTGCCAGCCTCGCGTTAGCGGGAGTCCCCGGGGAGCTGTTTTTT.

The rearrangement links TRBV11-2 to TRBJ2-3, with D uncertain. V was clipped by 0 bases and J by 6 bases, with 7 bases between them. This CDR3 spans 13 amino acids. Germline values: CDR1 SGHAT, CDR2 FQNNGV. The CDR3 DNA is TGTGCCAGCAGCTTAGACTGGCCGGATACGCAGTATTTT. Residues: CASSLDWPDTQYF.

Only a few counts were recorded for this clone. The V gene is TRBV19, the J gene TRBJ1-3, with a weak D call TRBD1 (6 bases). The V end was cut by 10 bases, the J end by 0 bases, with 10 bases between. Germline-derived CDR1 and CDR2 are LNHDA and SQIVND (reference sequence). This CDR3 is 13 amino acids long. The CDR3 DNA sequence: TGTGCCACCGGACAGAACTCTGGAAACACCATATATTTT. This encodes CATGQNSGNTIYF.

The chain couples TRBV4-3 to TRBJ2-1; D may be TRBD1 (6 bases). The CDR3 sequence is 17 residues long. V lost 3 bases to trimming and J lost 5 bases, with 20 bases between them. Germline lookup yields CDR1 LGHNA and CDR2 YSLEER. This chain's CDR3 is CASSHTQGGPRDNEQFF. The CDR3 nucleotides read TGCGCCAGCAGCCACACCCAAGGGGGACCAAGGGACAATGAGCAGTTCTTC.

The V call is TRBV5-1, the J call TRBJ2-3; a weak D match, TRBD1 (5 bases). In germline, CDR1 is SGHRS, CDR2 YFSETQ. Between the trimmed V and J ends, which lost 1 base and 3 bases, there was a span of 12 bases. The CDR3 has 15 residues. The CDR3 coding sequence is TGCGCCAGCAGCTTGATGGCAGGGTGGACAGATACGCAGTATTTT. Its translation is CASSLMAGWTDTQYF.

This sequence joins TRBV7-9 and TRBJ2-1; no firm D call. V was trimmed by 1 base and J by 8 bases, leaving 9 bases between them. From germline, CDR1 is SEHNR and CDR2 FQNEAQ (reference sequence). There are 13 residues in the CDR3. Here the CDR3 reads CASSLGDGYEQFF. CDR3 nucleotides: TGTGCCAGCAGCTTAGGGGATGGTTATGAGCAGTTCTTC.